The clone carrying this T cell receptor (delta chain) appeared a few times. This is likely an artifact of a read error, given a far larger clone one base away. The same CDR3 also results from other DNA sequences found in this sample. This sample is drawn from a study of gamma-delta chains in newborns, infants, children. Study overall: Innate gammadelta T cells reportedly expand polyclonally right after birth, driven by microbial exposure, per the title.

TCRdb reanalyzed the reads using CATT. Among some 4,000 delta-chain clones listed, about 3% were seen once. The receptor comes from a child who was a newborn, infant or young child, either healthy, febrile or measles-vaccinated (not recorded which). Sequenced sample: blood.

In DNA form, the CDR3 reads TGTGCCTGTGACGCCGAGCTGGGGGATACGCGAAGCTCCTGGGACACCCGACAGATGTTTTTC. Its protein product is CACDAELGDTRSSWDTRQMFF. The V call is TRDV2, the J call TRDJ3; 12 bases agree with TRDD3. This CDR3 contains 21 residues. V lost 3 bases and J lost 0; bases outside the gene matches: 11. Per the germline V gene, CDR1 is GEAIGNYY and CDR2 is EKD.